The entry that follows covers one T cell receptor (beta chain) sequence. Its antigen specificity is not known. No base quality information exists; no much larger clone differs at one position. This sample is drawn from a study of blood T cell repertoires in COVID-19 (dated by TCRdb to 2020 to 2022). As for the study more broadly: Samples covering the acute and convalescent phases of COVID-19 were provided by collaborators in the United States, Italy and Spain. The prospective study material was composed of cDNA or gDNA derived from T cells, B-cell-depleted T cells, or PBMCs. Deeply sampled blood TCRbeta repertoires from subjects exposed to, actively infected with, or recovered from COVID-19 were included in the dataset. The repertoires were released in a freely available public database intended as a resource for research on the immune response to SARS-CoV-2. Samples came from the ongoing ImmuneRACE study (first 160 participants) plus 1,254 subjects from 6 global collaborators. A de-identified subject ID, COVID-19 status, age in years and sex were almost always included in the sample metadata. Where available, HLA class I and class II types were obtained from metadata supplied by the sample provider rather than from assay-based typing. Study-wide findings and limitations: The amount of clinical and demographic metadata varied by source and participant and was provided uncurated.

The immunoSEQ Assay, a bias-controlled multiplex PCR, was used to amplify TCRbeta CDR3 regions from genomic DNA. Regarding the original processing steps: The number of nucleated cells in each sample was estimated by amplification of reference gene primers within the assay. To quantify the absolute abundance of each unique TCRbeta CDR3 rearrangement, sequence reads were collapsed and filtered. For each sample, productive Simpson clonality was calculated as the square root of Simpson's diversity index over productive rearrangements. TCRdb provides this immuneACCESS table in a form limited to in-frame rearrangements. Some clones are lacking; in checked studies, under half of them reflect an unresolved V gene, and why the rest are absent is not known. V and J calls and clone size come straight from that table; D and trimming were deduced from the DNA. The sample yields 180,000 or so clones; roughly nine tenths were counted once. Jointly, the top ten make up roughly 6.7% of the sample.

The collaborating institutions used their own protocols to collect whole blood in K2EDTA tubes. For TCRbeta analysis, collaborators shipped samples as frozen whole blood, isolated PBMCs, or DNA extracted from either of those sample types. From V the trimming removes 5 bases and from J it removes 1 base, while the gene matches leave 8 bases of the junction unaccounted for. Inclusive of the bounding cysteine and phenylalanine, the CDR3 is 15 residues long. Only the CDR3 portion is preserved as DNA: 45 bases, with reading frame beginning at the first base. Looking up the germline V gene (reference sequence) yields CDR1 LNHDA and CDR2 SQIVND.

The TCR originated in a man aged 40-50 years with acute or convalescent COVID-19. Input material: peripheral blood. The chain uses TRBV19 and TRBJ2-7, and 7 junctional nucleotides match TRBD1. The bases are TGTGCCAGTAGTCTCCGGGACAGCCTTTCCTACGAGCAGTACTTC. It is translated as CASSLRDSLSYEQYF. Outside the CDR3, residues come from the reference TRBV19 and TRBJ2-7 proteins, so the full variable domain is: DGGITQSPKYLFRKEGQNVTLSCEQNLNHDAMYWYRQDPGQGLRLIYYSQIVNDFQKGDIAEGYSVSREKKESFPLTVTSAQKNPTAFYLCASSLRDSLSYEQYFGPGTRLTVT.